The 3 T cell receptor beta chains in this list originate from one sample, sequenced in a study of T-cell reconstitution after alpha-beta-depleted transplantation in children. A TCRbeta library incorporating unique molecular identifiers was prepared. TCRdb fed the PCR reads into MiXCR, producing one record per CDR3 protein. The table shows 97,000 or so distinct CDR3 sequences, with about 5.6% occurring only once. Sequenced material: PBMCs, mostly from graft donor cells, taken 60 days after TCRalphabeta/CD19-depleted stem cell transplant. Receptors originate from a female patient younger than 10 who had a stem cell transplant for Fanconi anemia, so the T cells may come from the graft donor.

This clonotype was recorded at least ten times. V and J are TRBV3-1 and TRBJ2-7; D remains ambiguous. The V end was cut by 1 base, the J end by 4 bases, with 17 bases between. Germline CDR1 is LGHDT and CDR2 is YNNKEL (reference sequence). This CDR3 contains 16 residues. CDR3 DNA: TGTGCCAGCAGCCAAGGGGCTGGCAGCTACCTATACGAGCAGTACTTC. Protein sequence: CASSQGAGSYLYEQYF.

This clonotype was seen a few times. This chain joins TRBV19 and TRBJ1-6; D remains ambiguous. CDR3 length equals 15 residues. Deletions cut 5 bases from V and 7 bases from J, with 15 bases between. Germline V gene data show CDR1 as LNHDA and CDR2 as SQIVND (reference sequence). In DNA, the CDR3 is TGTGCCAGTAGTGGACCGGGGTACCCAAATTCACCCCTCCACTTT. Protein product: CASSGPGYPNSPLHF.

Points on this clonotype: Being one base from a much bigger clone, this may be a read error. J is TRBJ2-2 and V is TRBV10-3; no reliable D call. This CDR3 is 14 amino acids long. In germline, CDR1 is ENHRY, CDR2 SYGVKD. V lost 0 bases to trimming and J lost 1 base, with 3 bases between them. The CDR3 DNA follows: TGTGCCATCAGTGAGTCGGGGAACACCGGGGAGCTGTTTTTT. It yields the protein CAISESGNTGELFF.